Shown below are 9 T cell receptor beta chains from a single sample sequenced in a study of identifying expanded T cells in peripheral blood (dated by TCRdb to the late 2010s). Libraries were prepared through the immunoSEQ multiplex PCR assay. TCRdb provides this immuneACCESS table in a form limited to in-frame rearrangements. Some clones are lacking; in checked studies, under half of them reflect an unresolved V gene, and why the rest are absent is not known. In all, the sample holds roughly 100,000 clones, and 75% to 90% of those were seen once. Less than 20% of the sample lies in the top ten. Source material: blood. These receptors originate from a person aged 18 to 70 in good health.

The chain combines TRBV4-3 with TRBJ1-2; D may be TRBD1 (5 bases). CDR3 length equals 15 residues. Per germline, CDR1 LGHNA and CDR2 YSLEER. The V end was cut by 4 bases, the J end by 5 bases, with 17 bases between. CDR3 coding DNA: TGCGCCAGCAGCCCCGGGGCCGTCCGTCCATATGGCTACACCTTC. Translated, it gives CASSPGAVRPYGYTF.

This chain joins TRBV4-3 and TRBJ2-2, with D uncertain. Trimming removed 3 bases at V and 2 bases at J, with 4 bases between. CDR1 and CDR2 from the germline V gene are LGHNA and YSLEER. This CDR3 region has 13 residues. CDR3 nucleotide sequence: TGCGCCAGCAGCCATGAAAACACCGGGGAGCTGTTTTTT. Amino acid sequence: CASSHENTGELFF.

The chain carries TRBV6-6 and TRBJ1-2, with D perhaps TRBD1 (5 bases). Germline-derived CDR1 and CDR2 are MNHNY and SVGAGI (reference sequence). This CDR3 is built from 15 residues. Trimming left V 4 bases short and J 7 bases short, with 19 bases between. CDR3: CASSSPSPGTGGYTF. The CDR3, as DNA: TGTGCCAGCAGTTCACCCTCCCCCGGGACTGGTGGCTACACCTTC.

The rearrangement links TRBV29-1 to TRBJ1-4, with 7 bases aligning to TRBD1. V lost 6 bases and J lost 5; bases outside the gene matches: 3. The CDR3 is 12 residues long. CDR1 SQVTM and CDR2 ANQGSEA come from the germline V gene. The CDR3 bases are TGCAGCGTCAAGGACAGGAATGAAAAACTGTTTTTT. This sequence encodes CSVKDRNEKLFF.

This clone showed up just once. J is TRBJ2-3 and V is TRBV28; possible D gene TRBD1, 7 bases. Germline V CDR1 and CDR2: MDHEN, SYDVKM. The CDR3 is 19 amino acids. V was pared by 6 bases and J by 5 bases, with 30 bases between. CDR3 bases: TGTGCCAGCAGACTAGGGGTCGGCGGGACAGATGTTTTCGGAGATACGCAGTATTTT. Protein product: CASRLGVGGTDVFGDTQYF.

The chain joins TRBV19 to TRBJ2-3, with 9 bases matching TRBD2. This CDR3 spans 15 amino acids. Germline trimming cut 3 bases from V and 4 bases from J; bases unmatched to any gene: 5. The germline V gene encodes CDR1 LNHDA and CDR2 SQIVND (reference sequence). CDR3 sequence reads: CASSIRRGGPDTQYF. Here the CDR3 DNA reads TGTGCCAGTAGTATCAGGCGGGGGGGCCCAGATACGCAGTATTTT.

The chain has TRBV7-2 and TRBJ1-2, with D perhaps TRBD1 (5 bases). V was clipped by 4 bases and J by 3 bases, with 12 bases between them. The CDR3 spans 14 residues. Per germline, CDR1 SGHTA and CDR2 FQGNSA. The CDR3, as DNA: TGTGCCAGCAGCTCCGACAGACTATACTATGGCTACACCTTC. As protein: CASSSDRLYYGYTF.

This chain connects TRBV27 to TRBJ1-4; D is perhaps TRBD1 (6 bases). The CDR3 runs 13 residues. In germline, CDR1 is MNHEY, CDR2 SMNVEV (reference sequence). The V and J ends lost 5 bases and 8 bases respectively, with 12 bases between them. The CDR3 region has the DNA TGTGCCAGCAGTCCCTACACAGGGGAAAAACTGTTTTTT. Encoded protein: CASSPYTGEKLFF. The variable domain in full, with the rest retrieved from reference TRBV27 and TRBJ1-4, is EAQVTQNPRYLITVTGKKLTVTCSQNMNHEYMSWYRQDPGLGLRQIYYSMNVEVTDKGDVPEGYKVSRKEKRNFPLILESPSPNQTSLYFCASSPYTGEKLFFGSGTQLSVL.

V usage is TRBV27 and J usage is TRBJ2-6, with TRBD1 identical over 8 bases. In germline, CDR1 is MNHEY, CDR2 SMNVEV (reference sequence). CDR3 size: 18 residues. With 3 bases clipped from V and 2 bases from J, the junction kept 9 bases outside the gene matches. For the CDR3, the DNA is TGTGCCAGCAGTTTTTATACAGGGGGGAGCGCTGGGGCCAACGTCCTGACTTTC. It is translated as CASSFYTGGSAGANVLTF.